These 17 T cell receptor beta chains were sequenced from one sample in a study of blood T cell repertoires in COVID-19. TCRdb's copy holds only in-frame clones and misses some; the assay was immunoSEQ multiplex PCR. The sample has some 100,000 clones, less than 85% seen once. Input material: peripheral blood. The source is a human donor in a cohort sampled during active or convalescent COVID-19.

The chain carries TRBV7-8 and TRBJ2-2; 7 nucleotides line up with TRBD2. The V segment lost 0 bases and the J segment 7 bases; nucleotides outside the gene matches: 14. This CDR3 has 18 residues. Germline V gene lookup returns CDR1 SGHVS and CDR2 FQNEAQ. The CDR3 DNA is TGTGCCAGCAGCTTAGCGGCTCTGGGGCGGGAGATGTTCGGGGAGCTGTTTTTT. This codes for CASSLAALGREMFGELFF.

This clone appeared a few times. The same CDR3 is also encoded by other DNA sequences in this sample. This sequence joins TRBV19 and TRBJ2-2; D possibly corresponds to TRBD2 (6 bases). Trimming took 1 base from V and 6 from J, leaving 9 bases between them. Germline V gene data show CDR1 as LNHDA and CDR2 as SQIVND (reference sequence). This CDR3 spans 14 amino acids. In DNA, the CDR3 is TGTGCCAGTAGTATAGTGGGGGGAGCCGGGGAGCTGTTTTTT. Its protein is CASSIVGGAGELFF.

V is TRBV29-1 and J is TRBJ2-7; 8 bases match TRBD2. The V gene end was trimmed by 2 bases and the J gene end by 0 bases; junction bases not matched to a gene: 3. The CDR3 spans 14 residues. Looked up from germline, CDR1 is SQVTM and CDR2 is ANQGSEA. This chain's CDR3 is CSVERSGSSYEQYF. The CDR3 nucleotides are TGCAGCGTTGAAAGGAGCGGGAGCTCCTACGAGCAGTACTTC.

The chain employs TRBV9 and TRBJ1-2, with D possibly matching TRBD1 (5 bases). The germline V gene has CDR1 SGDLS and CDR2 YYNGEE. Between the trimmed V and J ends, which lost 4 bases and 4 bases, there was a span of 20 bases. The length of the CDR3 is 16 residues. CDR3 residues: CASSSLGGDLGYGYTF. In nucleotides, the CDR3 is TGTGCCAGCAGCTCACTCGGGGGGGATTTGGGCTATGGCTACACCTTC. The entire variable domain, with the rest obtained from reference TRBV9 and TRBJ1-2, is as follows: DSGVTQTPKHLITATGQRVTLRCSPRSGDLSVYWYQQSLDQGLQFLIQYYNGEERAKGNILERFSAQQFPDLHSELNLSSLELGDSALYFCASSSLGGDLGYGYTFGSGTRLTVV.

This clone was picked up one time. The rearrangement joins TRBV6-2 or TRBV6-3 to TRBJ2-2; TRBD2 aligns across 7 bases. Unmatched junction bases numbered 7, after V lost 6 bases and J lost 3 bases. This CDR3 contains 15 residues. The germline V gene encodes CDR1 MNHEY and CDR2 SVGEGT. The CDR3 nucleotides are TGTGCCAGCAGCCGGGCGGGGGTTGACACCGGGGAGCTGTTTTTT. As protein: CASSRAGVDTGELFF.

The chain is built from TRBV5-1 and TRBJ2-1; the match to TRBD1 covers 8 bases. Losses at the gene ends were 4 bases for V and 8 bases for J; bases not matched to a gene: 14. This CDR3 comprises 16 residues. The germline V gene encodes CDR1 SGHRS and CDR2 YFSETQ. CDR3 DNA sequence: TGCGCCAGCAGCCCCCCTCACGACAGGGGTCGGGATGAGCAGTTCTTC. This gives the protein CASSPPHDRGRDEQFF.

V is TRBV18 and J is TRBJ1-2; possibly TRBD1 for D (5 bases). CDR3 length equals 16 residues. Germline V gene lookup returns CDR1 KGHSH and CDR2 LQKENI. Trimming shortened V by 2 bases and J by 3 bases, and 16 bases separated the two germline ends. This chain's CDR3 is CASSPDQGIGHYGYTF. Written as DNA, the CDR3 is TGTGCCAGCTCACCAGATCAGGGAATAGGGCACTATGGCTACACCTTC.

This clone was counted once. CDR3 region: CASSQDRDRGYTF. In DNA, the CDR3 is TGTGCCAGCTCACAGGACAGGGACCGTGGCTACACCTTC. The rearrangement links TRBV18 to TRBJ1-2, with 8 bases lining up with TRBD1. V was clipped by 4 bases and J by 7 bases; unmatched bases: 5. CDR1 KGHSH and CDR2 LQKENI come from the germline V gene. This CDR3 comprises 13 residues. Looking up the rest from reference TRBV18 and TRBJ1-2 gives the full variable domain: NAGVMQNPRHLVRRRGQEARLRCSPMKGHSHVYWYRQLPEEGLKFMVYLQKENIIDESGMPKERFSAEFPKEGPSILRIQQVVRGDSAAYFCASSQDRDRGYTFGSGTRLTVV.

CDR3 sequence: CASSQDPQGASETQYF. In DNA form, the CDR3 reads TGCGCCAGCAGCCAAGACCCACAGGGGGCATCAGAGACCCAGTACTTC. This chain uses TRBV4-1 with TRBJ2-5; 9 nucleotides agree with TRBD1. V dropped 0 bases and J dropped 4; count of bases not matched to a gene: 6. The CDR3 totals 16 residues. Germline V gives CDR1 MGHRA, CDR2 YSYEKL.

The chain employs TRBV5-6 and TRBJ2-2; D remains unclear. The V and J ends lost 1 base and 6 bases respectively, with 10 bases between them. This CDR3 is built from 14 residues. Germline V gene lookup returns CDR1 SGHDT and CDR2 YYEEEE. As DNA, the CDR3 is TGTGCCAGCAGCTTGCTACGGTACGCCGGGGAGCTGTTTTTT. Encoded protein: CASSLLRYAGELFF. Complete variable domain (other parts from reference TRBV5-6 and TRBJ2-2): DAGVTQSPTHLIKTRGQQVTLRCSPKSGHDTVSWYQQALGQGPQFIFQYYEEEERQRGNFPDRFSGHQFPNYSSELNVNALLLGDSALYLCASSLLRYAGELFFGEGSRLTVL.

This clone was observed a single time. The rearrangement joins TRBV6-2 or TRBV6-3 to TRBJ2-7; tentative D call: TRBD2 (5 bases). The CDR3 is 13 amino acids. V gave up 5 bases and J gave up 2 bases, with 10 bases separating them. Germline CDR1 is MNHEY and CDR2 is SVGEGT. CDR3 in DNA: TGTGCCAGCAGTCGCGAGAGGGCCTACGAGCAGTACTTC. Its protein is CASSRERAYEQYF.

In DNA, the CDR3 is TGCAGCGTTGAAGATCTGTCTAGCGGGGGCACAGATACGCAGTATTTT. Translating it yields CSVEDLSSGGTDTQYF. This rearrangement joins TRBV29-1 to TRBJ2-3; 9 bases align to TRBD2. The CDR3 runs to 16 residues. Germline V lookup: CDR1 SQVTM, CDR2 ANQGSEA. Trimming took 0 bases from V and 1 from J; bases not matched to a gene: 5.

The chain joins TRBV7-2 to TRBJ2-1; a possible D gene is TRBD2 (5 bases). The germline V gene has CDR1 SGHTA and CDR2 FQGNSA. The V end lost 4 bases, the J end lost 8 bases, and 21 bases lay between the germline ends. The CDR3 totals 16 residues. Here the CDR3 reads CASSSRERITSDEQFF. The CDR3, as DNA: TGTGCCAGCAGCTCGAGGGAACGCATAACGTCTGATGAGCAGTTCTTC.

The chain has TRBV19 and TRBJ2-1; the D gene is possibly TRBD2 (6 bases). Trimming stripped 4 bases from V and 5 bases from J, with 6 bases between. Germline CDR1 and CDR2: LNHDA and SQIVND (reference sequence). The CDR3 loop spans 12 amino acids. The CDR3 region has the DNA TGTGCCAGTAGTAGACTAGACAATGAGCAGTTCTTC. Its protein product is CASSRLDNEQFF. Complete variable domain (other parts from reference TRBV19 and TRBJ2-1): DGGITQSPKYLFRKEGQNVTLSCEQNLNHDAMYWYRQDPGQGLRLIYYSQIVNDFQKGDIAEGYSVSREKKESFPLTVTSAQKNPTAFYLCASSRLDNEQFFGPGTRLTVL.

The genes are TRBV6-5 and TRBJ1-5; D is possibly TRBD1 (5 bases). Trimming cost V 0 bases and J 13 bases, with 19 bases left between them. The CDR3 covers 15 residues. From germline, CDR1 is MNHEY and CDR2 SVGAGI. CDR3 amino acids: CASSYSRQGRETQHF. The CDR3 DNA follows: TGTGCCAGCAGTTACTCACGGCAGGGTAGGGAAACACAGCATTTT.

This clone has more than one count but fewer than ten. The gene calls are TRBV28 and TRBJ2-5, with 8 nucleotides matching TRBD1. Germline assignment: CDR1 MDHEN and CDR2 SYDVKM. The CDR3 extends over 14 amino acids. V was pared by 4 bases and J by 10 bases, with 11 bases of the junction left unmatched. The CDR3 reads CASSWPKQGADQYF. The DNA of the CDR3 is TGTGCCAGCAGTTGGCCTAAGCAGGGGGCAGACCAGTACTTC.

J is TRBJ1-4 and V is TRBV24-1; D may be TRBD1 (6 bases). The CDR3 has 16 residues. Trimming took 2 bases from V and 0 from J, leaving 9 bases between them. Germline CDR1 is KGHDR and CDR2 is SFDVKD. DNA for the CDR3: TGTGCCACCAGTGATTCTACAGGGCCAACTAATGAAAAACTGTTTTTT. Translated: CATSDSTGPTNEKLFF.